The rows below give T cell receptor beta chains drawn from one sample of a study of T cell repertoires in cytomegalovirus infection. TCRdb reanalysed the reads using MiXCR and keeps one entry per CDR3 protein. Found here are about 360,000 distinct CDR3 sequences, 18% of them singletons; the top ten hold 8.7%. The material sequenced was PBMCs. The receptors derive from a human donor in good health (CMV status not recorded). Some clones in this sample may be carry-over from other donors' samples. Both conserved end residues are part of each CDR3. The D gene is left open where the match is weak. The listing skips clone size in some rows; elsewhere it reads once, few, many or a size class.

D: .
J: TRBJ2-7
V: TRBV7-2
size: many
DNA: TGTGCCAGCAGCTTAGCAGGTCAGGTTGTCTACGAGCAGTACTTC
CDR3: CASSLAGQVVYEQYF

D: .
J: TRBJ2-5
V: TRBV7-8
size: many
DNA: TGTGCCAGCAGCTTAGGGGTAGTACAAGAGACCCAGTACTTC
CDR3: CASSLGVVQETQYF

D: .
J: TRBJ2-7
V: TRBV7-6
size: many
DNA: TGTGCCAGCAGCTGGGGGGACGGCTACGAGCAGTACTTC
CDR3: CASSWGDGYEQYF

D: .
J: TRBJ2-2
V: TRBV7-8
size: few
DNA: TGTGCCAGCAGCTTATGGTCCGGGACAACGAACACCGGGGAGCTGTTTTTT
CDR3: CASSLWSGTTNTGELFF

D: .
J: TRBJ2-5
V: TRBV6-2/TRBV6-3
size: once
DNA: TGTGCCAGCAGTTACTCCCCTCAAGAGACCCAGTACTTC
CDR3: CASSYSPQETQYF

D: .
J: TRBJ1-5
V: TRBV12-3/TRBV12-4
size: .
DNA: TGTGCCAGCAGTTTCGGTGGTCGAGCCCAGCATTTT
CDR3: CASSFGGRAQHF

D: .
J: TRBJ1-2
V: TRBV5-4
size: .
DNA: TGTGCCAGCAGCCGGTGGGGGAAGACTAACTATGGCTACACCTTC
CDR3: CASSRWGKTNYGYTF

D: TRBD1
J: TRBJ1-2
V: TRBV11-2
size: few
DNA: TGTGCCAGCAGCCCCGGACAGGCGACGGGCTACACCTTC
CDR3: CASSPGQATGYTF

D: TRBD2
J: TRBJ2-5
V: TRBV7-2
size: few
DNA: TGTGCCAGCAGCTTAACGAGGGCTAGCGGGTTCCAAGAGACCCAGTACTTC
CDR3: CASSLTRASGFQETQYF

D: .
J: TRBJ2-1
V: TRBV14
size: few
DNA: TGTGCCAGCAGCCCAAGGACGGAACTGTACAATGAGCAGTTCTTC
CDR3: CASSPRTELYNEQFF

D: TRBD1
J: TRBJ1-4
V: TRBV12-3/TRBV12-4
size: .
DNA: TGTGCCAGCAGTTTAGTATGGGACAGGGATGAAAAACTGTTTTTT
CDR3: CASSLVWDRDEKLFF

D: .
J: TRBJ2-5
V: TRBV7-7
size: many
DNA: TGTGCCAGCAGCTTAGATCGAGTAGGGGAGACCCAGTACTTC
CDR3: CASSLDRVGETQYF

D: TRBD1
J: TRBJ2-7
V: TRBV7-2
size: few
DNA: TGTGCCAGCAGCATACAGGGGAGCTACGAGCAGTACTTC
CDR3: CASSIQGSYEQYF

D: TRBD1
J: TRBJ1-3
V: TRBV2
size: many
DNA: TGTGCCAGTGCTACTGGACAGGCTGGAAACACCATATATTTT
CDR3: CASATGQAGNTIYF

D: .
J: TRBJ2-5
V: TRBV7-2
size: many
DNA: TGTGCCAGCAGCTTAAATTCGGCAGAGACCCAGTACTTC
CDR3: CASSLNSAETQYF

D: TRBD2
J: TRBJ2-1
V: TRBV12-5
size: few
DNA: TGTGCTAGTGGTCTTAGCGGGCCGAGCTCCTACAATGAGCAGTTCTTC
CDR3: CASGLSGPSSYNEQFF

D: TRBD1
J: TRBJ2-7
V: TRBV2
size: few
DNA: TGTGCCAGCAGCGGGACAGAGTTTTACGAGCAGTACTTC
CDR3: CASSGTEFYEQYF

D: .
J: TRBJ2-7
V: TRBV6-1
size: .
DNA: TGTGCCAGCAGTGCCCCCGGGACCCGCACCTACGAGCAGTACTTC
CDR3: CASSAPGTRTYEQYF

D: TRBD1
J: TRBJ1-5
V: TRBV12-3/TRBV12-4
size: .
DNA: TGTGCCAGCAGGCCGACAGGGGTTCGTGGTCAGCCGCAGCATTTT
CDR3: CASRPTGVRGQPQHF

D: .
J: TRBJ2-2
V: TRBV7-2
size: many
DNA: TGTGCCAGCAGCTTAGCCGCTAGTGGTACCGGGGAGCTGTTTTTT
CDR3: CASSLAASGTGELFF

D: TRBD1
J: TRBJ1-2
V: TRBV7-2
size: many
DNA: TGTGCCAGCAGCTGGGGACAGGAGACCTATGGCTACACCTTC
CDR3: CASSWGQETYGYTF

D: .
J: TRBJ1-2
V: TRBV7-2
size: many
DNA: TGTGCCAGCAGCTTATTGGCAGGGAATGGCTACACCTTC
CDR3: CASSLLAGNGYTF

D: .
J: TRBJ2-3
V: TRBV27
size: many
DNA: TGTGCCAGCAGTTCGAACCTAGGAACCTCTAGCACAGATACGCAGTATTTT
CDR3: CASSSNLGTSSTDTQYF

D: TRBD1
J: TRBJ2-3
V: TRBV20-1
size: few
DNA: TGCAGTGCTACCGCCGCTGGACAGGGAGGCGATACGCAGTATTTT
CDR3: CSATAAGQGGDTQYF

D: TRBD2
J: TRBJ2-3
V: TRBV14
size: few
DNA: TGTGCCAGCAGCCCGCGATTGACTAGCGGGAGTTCAGATACGCAGTATTTT
CDR3: CASSPRLTSGSSDTQYF

D: TRBD2
J: TRBJ2-1
V: TRBV25-1
size: .
DNA: TGTGCCAGCAGTGAGGACATTGCGGGAGCCTACAATGAGCAGTTCTTC
CDR3: CASSEDIAGAYNEQFF

D: TRBD1
J: TRBJ1-1
V: TRBV19
size: few
DNA: TGTGCCAGTATGGACAGGGCCTTTTGGGGCACTGAAGCTTTCTTT
CDR3: CASMDRAFWGTEAFF

D: .
J: TRBJ2-2
V: TRBV7-2
size: few
DNA: TGTGCCAGCAGCTTAGCAGGCTTATCAAGAGCCGGGGAGCTGTTTTTT
CDR3: CASSLAGLSRAGELFF

D: .
J: TRBJ2-1
V: TRBV7-2
size: many
DNA: TGTGCCAGCAGCTCCACCGGGTCGAGGAATGAGCAGTTCTTC
CDR3: CASSSTGSRNEQFF

D: TRBD2
J: TRBJ2-3
V: TRBV6-1
size: .
DNA: TGTGCCAGCAGGAGACGACTAGCGGGGGACACAGATACGCAGTATTTT
CDR3: CASRRRLAGDTDTQYF

D: .
J: TRBJ1-4
V: TRBV28
size: many
DNA: TGTGCCGGTCAAGGATTGAATGAAAAACTGTTTTTT
CDR3: CAGQGLNEKLFF

D: .
J: TRBJ1-5
V: TRBV11-2
size: many
DNA: TGTGCCAGCAGCTTATTTATCGGTCAGCCCCAGCATTTT
CDR3: CASSLFIGQPQHF

D: .
J: TRBJ2-7
V: TRBV5-6
size: few
DNA: TGTGCCAGCAGCCTCTATAGTTCCGGCGAGCAGTACTTC
CDR3: CASSLYSSGEQYF

D: .
J: TRBJ2-1
V: TRBV6-2/TRBV6-3
size: few
DNA: TGTGCCAGCAGAAAGTCTAGCTGGAATGAGCAGTTCTTC
CDR3: CASRKSSWNEQFF

D: .
J: TRBJ2-2
V: TRBV19
size: few
DNA: TGTGCCAGTTCAGACGGGTATATCTCCGGGGAGCTGTTTTTT
CDR3: CASSDGYISGELFF

D: TRBD1
J: TRBJ1-2
V: TRBV6-1
size: .
DNA: TGTGCCAGCAAGACGACAGGGTTCGGCTACACCTTC
CDR3: CASKTTGFGYTF

D: .
J: TRBJ1-1
V: TRBV2
size: few
DNA: TGTGCCAGCAGAAACAGGTTTCGAGCTTTCTTT
CDR3: CASRNRFRAFF

D: .
J: TRBJ1-1
V: TRBV7-2
size: many
DNA: TGTGCCAGCAGCTTAGCCGGTCAGTGGAACACTGAAGCTTTCTTT
CDR3: CASSLAGQWNTEAFF

D: .
J: TRBJ2-3
V: TRBV7-6
size: many
DNA: TGTGCCAGCAGCTTAGCTATACTCGCCATCACAGATACGCAGTATTTT
CDR3: CASSLAILAITDTQYF